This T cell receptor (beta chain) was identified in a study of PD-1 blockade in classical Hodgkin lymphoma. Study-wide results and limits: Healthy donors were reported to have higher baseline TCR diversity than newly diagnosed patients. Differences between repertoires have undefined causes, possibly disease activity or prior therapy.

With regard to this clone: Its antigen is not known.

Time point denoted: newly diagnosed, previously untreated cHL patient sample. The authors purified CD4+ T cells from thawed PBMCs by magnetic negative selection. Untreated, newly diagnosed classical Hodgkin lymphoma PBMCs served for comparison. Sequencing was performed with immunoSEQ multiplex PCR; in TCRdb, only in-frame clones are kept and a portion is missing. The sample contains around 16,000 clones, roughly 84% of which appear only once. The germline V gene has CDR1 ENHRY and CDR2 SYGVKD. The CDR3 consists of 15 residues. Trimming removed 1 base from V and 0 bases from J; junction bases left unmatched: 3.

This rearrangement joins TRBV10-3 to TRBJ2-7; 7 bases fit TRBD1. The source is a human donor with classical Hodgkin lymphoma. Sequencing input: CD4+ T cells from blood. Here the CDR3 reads CAISELQGSSYEQYF. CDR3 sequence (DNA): TGTGCCATCAGTGAGTTACAGGGGAGCTCCTACGAGCAGTACTTC.